This T cell receptor (beta chain) was profiled in a study of beta chain features in type 1 diabetes. Study-wide context: Across all samples, over 85 million sorted cells were examined. Points from the study as a whole: A moderate, significant TCRB CDR3 shortening appeared in type 1 diabetes across four CD4+ subsets.

As every portion of the isolated RNA was reverse transcribed, the sequencing read expressed TCRB transcripts. Naive, central memory and regulatory T cell samples yielded approximately 3.3 million reads on average. Clones were read by immunoSEQ multiplex PCR, and TCRdb kept only the in-frame ones, dropping some. The sample has approximately 360,000 clones, over 9.5% seen once. Note on this clone: Its specificity is not known.

Germline V gene sequence: CDR1 SEHNR, CDR2 FQNEAQ (reference sequence). The CDR3 is 14 residues long. Trimming took off 4 bases at V and 0 bases at J, with 8 bases between the two ends. This clonotype originated in a woman aged 18-29 years with type 1 diabetes. The V gene is TRBV7-9, the J gene TRBJ2-3, with D maybe TRBD2 (6 bases). Sequences were obtained from naive CD4+ T cells from blood. The DNA of the CDR3 is TGTGCCAGCAGCTACGGGACTAGCACAGATACGCAGTATTTT. Encoded protein: CASSYGTSTDTQYF.